Each of the 31 T cell receptor beta chains below was sequenced from the same sample in a study of human T cells and chemical hapten exposure. The time point denotes: pre-sensitization, week 0. Treatment: therapeutic diphenylcyclopropenone sensitization with weekly scalp DPC. MiXCR, applied by TCRdb to the RACE reads, yields one record per CDR3 protein. The data show roughly 380,000 distinct CDR3 sequences, less than 6.5% seen once. The source material was whole blood, sampled in connection with sensitization to the hapten diphenylcyclopropenone (DPC). Receptors were obtained from a woman aged 45-65 years with alopecia areata. Some clones in this sample may be carry-over from other donors' samples.

This clonotype came up many times. The chain has TRBV6-5 and TRBJ2-7; no reliable D call. Looked up from germline, CDR1 is MNHEY and CDR2 is SVGAGI. V shed 2 bases and J shed 0 bases, with 11 bases lying between them. This CDR3 region has 15 residues. The CDR3 is CASSYGQPRSYEQYF. As DNA, the CDR3 is TGTGCCAGCAGTTACGGGCAGCCACGCTCCTACGAGCAGTACTTC.

This clonotype occurred a few times. The J gene is TRBJ2-7, the V gene TRBV27, with D perhaps TRBD1 (7 bases). Trimming cost V 2 bases and J 0 bases, with 17 bases left between them. This CDR3 comprises 17 residues. Germline CDR1 is MNHEY and CDR2 is SMNVEV (reference sequence). The CDR3 loop is CASSLPPRGASSYEQYF. The DNA of the CDR3 is TGTGCCAGCAGTTTACCGCCCAGGGGGGCGAGCTCCTACGAGCAGTACTTC.

This sequence joins TRBV27 and TRBJ1-5; 7 positions agree with TRBD1. The CDR3 extends over 16 amino acids. Trimming cost V 3 bases and J 3 bases; bases outside gene matches: 8. The germline V gene has CDR1 MNHEY and CDR2 SMNVEV (reference sequence). The CDR3 bases are TGTGCCAGCAGTTTCCTTTACAGGGGTAACAATCAGCCCCAGCATTTT. This sequence encodes CASSFLYRGNNQPQHF.

This clonotype was counted only a few times. The genes are TRBV12-3 or TRBV12-4 and TRBJ2-2, with TRBD2 matching over 13 bases. Trimming removed 7 bases from V and 3 bases from J; junction bases left unmatched: 8. The CDR3 is made up of 17 amino acids. The CDR3 here is CASNLGLAGKHTGELFF. The CDR3 nucleotides read TGTGCCAGCAACCTGGGACTAGCGGGGAAACACACCGGGGAGCTGTTTTTT.

The chain employs TRBV12-3 or TRBV12-4 and TRBJ2-7; 9 bases are a match to TRBD2. The CDR3 is 15 residues long. After removal of 3 bases from V and 3 bases from J, the junction contained 6 bases not matched to a gene. The chain's CDR3 is CASSFGGGAFYEQYF. The CDR3, as DNA: TGTGCCAGCAGTTTTGGCGGGGGGGCGTTCTACGAGCAGTACTTC.

There are many counts of this clonotype. CDR3 sequence reads: CASSLSLSPNYGYTF. The CDR3 nucleotides read TGTGCCAGCAGTTTATCACTCAGCCCTAACTATGGCTACACCTTC. This sequence joins TRBV27 and TRBJ1-2; D call uncertain. The CDR3 runs to 15 residues. The germline CDR1 and CDR2 sequences are MNHEY and SMNVEV (reference sequence). Trimming cost V 0 bases and J 0 bases, with 8 bases left between them.

Many counts were recorded for this clonotype. The rearrangement uses TRBV19 and TRBJ2-7; D perhaps matches TRBD2 (7 bases). This CDR3 spans 14 amino acids. Trimming took 3 bases from V and 2 from J, leaving 11 bases between them. CDR1 and CDR2 (germline): LNHDA, SQIVND (reference sequence). CDR3 nucleotides: TGTGCCAGTAGTATGGGGGGGGCCACCTACGAGCAGTACTTC. This encodes CASSMGGATYEQYF.

In its sample, this clonotype was seen a few times. The chain uses TRBV6-5 and TRBJ2-6; 7 nucleotides match TRBD1. The germline CDR1 and CDR2 sequences are MNHEY and SVGAGI. This CDR3 has 18 residues. J gave up 2 bases and V 0 bases, and 7 bases lay outside the gene matches. The CDR3 spells CASSYSTGRAAGANVLTF. CDR3 DNA sequence: TGTGCCAGCAGTTACTCGACAGGGCGGGCAGCTGGGGCCAACGTCCTGACTTTC.

In this sample, this clonotype turned up a few times. The V call is TRBV5-3, the J call TRBJ1-1, with TRBD1 identical over 9 bases. TRBV5-3 is classed as an ORF, of uncertain function. CDR3 length: 15 amino acids. V trimming: 5 bases; J trimming: 4 bases; junction bases outside the gene matches: 9. The CDR3 region is CARSYGQGRGTEAFF. The DNA of the CDR3 is TGTGCCAGAAGTTACGGACAGGGGAGGGGCACTGAAGCTTTCTTT.

This clonotype was seen ten or more times. The chain combines TRBV5-6 with TRBJ2-3, with D tentatively TRBD1 or TRBD2 (5 bases each). The CDR3 runs 17 residues. The germline CDR1 and CDR2 sequences are SGHDT and YYEEEE. V was cut by 3 bases and J by 2 bases, with 19 bases left in between. The CDR3 sequence is CASSSRTGTEFTDTQYF. As DNA, the CDR3 is TGTGCCAGCAGCTCGCGGACCGGGACGGAGTTCACAGATACGCAGTATTTT.

This clonotype appeared a few times. The J gene is TRBJ2-1, the V gene TRBV7-2; 13 nucleotides match TRBD2. CDR1 SGHTA and CDR2 FQGNSA come from the germline V gene. There are 16 residues in the CDR3. J was trimmed by 9 bases and V by 4 bases; bases with no gene match: 9. The CDR3: CASSYRLAGGVSEQFF. CDR3 in DNA: TGTGCCAGCAGCTACCGACTAGCGGGGGGAGTCAGTGAGCAGTTCTTC.

V and J are TRBV20-1 and TRBJ2-1, with a possible D match to TRBD1 (5 bases). V lost 3 bases, J lost 7 bases, and 13 bases lay in between. Germline lookup yields CDR1 DFQATT and CDR2 SNEGSKA (reference sequence). This CDR3 spans 13 amino acids. CDR3 residues: CSASSKGQNEQFF. The CDR3 nucleotides are TGCAGTGCTAGCTCGAAGGGGCAAAATGAGCAGTTCTTC.

This clonotype occurred many times. The chain joins TRBV5-1 to TRBJ2-3; 8 bases align to TRBD2. The CDR3 runs to 17 residues. Germline loops: CDR1 SGHRS, CDR2 YFSETQ. V trimming: 1 base; J trimming: 0 bases; junction bases outside the gene matches: 7. In nucleotides, the CDR3 is TGCGCCAGCAGCTTGTTCGCGGGGGGCCACAGCACAGATACGCAGTATTTT. This encodes CASSLFAGGHSTDTQYF. The whole variable domain, filled in from reference TRBV5-1 and TRBJ2-3, reads KAGVTQTPRYLIKTRGQQVTLSCSPISGHRSVSWYQQTPGQGLQFLFEYFSETQRNKGNFPGRFSGRQFSNSRSEMNVSTLELGDSALYLCASSLFAGGHSTDTQYFGPGTRLTVL.

This clonotype was counted between two and nine times. V and J are TRBV27 and TRBJ2-3; D is perhaps TRBD1 (6 bases). The CDR3 totals 12 residues. Trimming took off 6 bases at V and 5 bases at J, with 9 bases between the two ends. Germline V CDR1 and CDR2: MNHEY, SMNVEV (reference sequence). DNA of the CDR3: TGTGCCAGCAGAACAGGGATAGATACGCAGTATTTT. Encoded protein: CASRTGIDTQYF.

This clonotype is judged medium-sized. The chain carries TRBV3-1 and TRBJ2-3; D is possibly TRBD1 or TRBD2 (5 bases each). The ends were cut back, 1 base at V and 1 base at J, with 9 bases in the middle. This CDR3 is built from 15 residues. Germline loops: CDR1 LGHDT, CDR2 YNNKEL (reference sequence). As DNA, the CDR3 is TGTGCCAGCAGCCAAGTTGGGACCGGCACAGATACGCAGTATTTT. This codes for CASSQVGTGTDTQYF.

The chain uses TRBV10-3 and TRBJ2-7; TRBD1 matches 8 bases. CDR1 is ENHRY, CDR2 SYGVKD, per germline. The V segment lost 3 bases and the J segment 10 bases; nucleotides outside the gene matches: 5. The CDR3 contains 12 residues. Here the CDR3 reads CAISERGTGQYF. The CDR3, as DNA: TGTGCCATCAGTGAAAGGGGGACAGGTCAGTACTTC.

V usage is TRBV10-3 and J usage is TRBJ1-1; weak D call: TRBD1 (5 bases). The CDR3 is made up of 15 amino acids. Germline CDR1 reads ENHRY; CDR2 reads SYGVKD. Trimming pared 7 bases from V and 5 bases from J, leaving 20 bases between. In DNA form, the CDR3 reads TGTGCCATCACCCCCATTGGGGGGTCGGGGACTGAAGCTTTCTTT. Protein: CAITPIGGSGTEAFF.

This clonotype was seen many times. The chain couples TRBV11-2 to TRBJ2-7, with 9 bases identical to TRBD2. V was pared by 5 bases and J by 6 bases, with 8 bases of the junction left unmatched. The CDR3 loop spans 14 amino acids. CDR1 and CDR2 (germline): SGHAT, FQNNGV. CDR3 in DNA: TGTGCCAGCAGCCCGGGACTAGCTAGGGCCGAGCAGTACTTC. Its translation: CASSPGLARAEQYF.

This clonotype occurred a few times. The rearrangement joins TRBV15 to TRBJ2-3; 12 bases match TRBD2. This CDR3 region has 15 residues. The germline gives CDR1 LNHNV, CDR2 YYDKDF (reference sequence). V lost 5 bases and J lost 6; bases outside the gene matches: 6. CDR3 in DNA: TGTGCCACCAGCCCGACTAGCGGGGGAGGGGATACGCAGTATTTT. Translated: CATSPTSGGGDTQYF.

This clonotype was recorded at least ten times. J is TRBJ1-5 and V is TRBV6-1; TRBD1 is a possible D gene (6 bases). The V gene lost 0 bases and the J gene lost 7 bases, with 13 bases spanning the gap. In germline, CDR1 is MNHNS, CDR2 SASEGT. The CDR3 spans 15 residues. The CDR3 sequence: CASSEAGGGGQPQHF. Here the CDR3 DNA reads TGTGCCAGCAGTGAAGCAGGGGGGGGCGGGCAGCCCCAGCATTTT.

The chain carries TRBV30 and TRBJ2-5, with 14 bases matching TRBD2. From germline, CDR1 is GTSNPN and CDR2 SVGIG (reference sequence). The CDR3 covers 14 residues. V trimming: 7 bases; J trimming: 2 bases; junction bases outside the gene matches: 3. CDR3 coding DNA: TGTGCCTTCAGACTAGCGGGAGGGCAAGAGACCCAGTACTTC. Translated, it gives CAFRLAGGQETQYF.

This clonotype has a count of ten or more. This sequence joins TRBV7-2 and TRBJ2-3, with TRBD2 matching over 11 bases. Germline V lookup: CDR1 SGHTA, CDR2 FQGNSA. After removal of 5 bases from V and 4 bases from J, the junction contained 5 bases not matched to a gene. The CDR3 length is 15 residues. The CDR3 DNA reads TGTGCCAGCAGCCCAACTAGCGGGGGCGCAGATACGCAGTATTTT. Its translation is CASSPTSGGADTQYF.

The chain uses TRBV10-3 and TRBJ1-3, with 7 bases matching TRBD1. This CDR3 is built from 15 residues. Germline values: CDR1 ENHRY, CDR2 SYGVKD. The trim removed 5 bases at V and 1 base at J, leaving 5 bases unmatched. The CDR3 here is CAISRDSRSGNTIYF. CDR3 sequence (DNA): TGTGCCATCAGTCGGGACAGCCGATCTGGAAACACCATATATTTT.

This clonotype was recorded at least ten times. This rearrangement joins TRBV3-1 to TRBJ2-5; 7 bases are a match to TRBD2. The trim removed 1 base at V and 3 bases at J, leaving 2 bases unmatched. Germline lookup yields CDR1 LGHDT and CDR2 YNNKEL (reference sequence). This CDR3 contains 14 residues. The chain's CDR3 is CASSQAGREETQYF. CDR3 DNA: TGTGCCAGCAGCCAAGCGGGGAGGGAAGAGACCCAGTACTTC.

There are a few counts of this clonotype. CDR3 amino acids: CASSPFSGSGETQYF. CDR3 in DNA: TGTGCCAGCAGCCCCTTTTCCGGCAGCGGAGAGACCCAGTACTTC. The chain combines TRBV28 with TRBJ2-5; D is possibly TRBD2 (5 bases). The CDR3 has 15 amino acids. Looked up from germline, CDR1 is MDHEN and CDR2 is SYDVKM. The germline V and J ends were trimmed by 6 bases and 4 bases, with 18 bases remaining between them.

This rearrangement joins TRBV5-4 to TRBJ1-1; 9 bases match TRBD1. V lost 5 bases, J lost 6 bases, and 8 bases stayed unmatched. From germline, CDR1 is SGHNT and CDR2 YYREEE (reference sequence). The CDR3 loop spans 14 amino acids. The CDR3 spells CASRTGQGGPEAFF. CDR3 DNA: TGTGCCAGCAGGACGGGACAGGGAGGGCCTGAAGCTTTCTTT.

Many counts were recorded for this clonotype. V and J are TRBV27 and TRBJ2-6; 10 bases line up with TRBD1. The junction had 11 bases not matched to a gene; V was cut back by 4 bases and J by 5 bases. The CDR3 is made up of 18 amino acids. Germline V lookup: CDR1 MNHEY, CDR2 SMNVEV (reference sequence). CDR3 sequence reads: CASSYGTGDSLRANVLTF. CDR3 DNA sequence: TGTGCCAGCAGTTACGGGACAGGGGATTCTCTGAGGGCCAACGTCCTGACTTTC.

This chain joins TRBV6-2 or TRBV6-3 and TRBJ2-1; no clear D. Trimming took 7 bases from V and 4 from J, leaving 17 bases between them. There are 15 residues in the CDR3. Per the germline V gene, CDR1 is MNHEY and CDR2 is SVGEGT. DNA for the CDR3: TGTGCCAGCACCAACCCTGCCGGGCTATACAATGAGCAGTTCTTC. This codes for CASTNPAGLYNEQFF.

This clonotype was detected a few times. This rearrangement joins TRBV9 to TRBJ2-5, with 8 bases aligning to TRBD1. CDR1 is SGDLS, CDR2 YYNGEE, per germline. V lost 0 bases to trimming and J lost 3 bases; unmatched junction nucleotides: 7. The CDR3 consists of 16 residues. CDR3: CASSVARGRIKETQYF. The CDR3, as DNA: TGTGCCAGCAGCGTAGCCAGGGGGCGTATCAAAGAGACCCAGTACTTC.

As to this clonotype: This sequence may be a read error, since a much larger clone differs from it by one base. The rearrangement joins TRBV6-2 or TRBV6-3 to TRBJ2-5, with a tentative D call TRBD2 (6 bases). In germline, CDR1 is MNHEY, CDR2 SVGEGT. The CDR3 runs to 15 residues. The CDR3: CASSYSPTSQETLYF. The CDR3 coding sequence is TGTGCCAGCAGCTATTCGCCGACTAGTCAAGAGACCCTGTACTTC.

This clonotype appeared a few times. The chain combines TRBV29-1 with TRBJ2-5; TRBD2 is a possible D gene (5 bases). The length of the CDR3 is 12 residues. CDR1 SQVTM and CDR2 ANQGSEA come from the germline V gene. Trimming stripped 4 bases from V and 2 bases from J, with 8 bases between. The CDR3 DNA is TGCAGCGTTGGGGAGCTACAAGAGACCCAGTACTTC. Amino acids: CSVGELQETQYF.